This TCR beta chain was observed in a study of vaccination and CD4 T cells after COVID-19. The CDR3 covers 12 residues. Germline CDR1 is MNHNS and CDR2 is SASEGT. V was trimmed by 8 bases and J by 6 bases, leaving 11 bases between them. Once obtained from cultured CD4+ T cells, the DNA was sequenced using the Oncomine TCR Beta short-read assay. MiXCR, applied by TCRdb to the PCR reads, yields one record per CDR3 protein. Among 15,000 to 20,000 distinct CDR3 sequences listed, 70% were seen once. Treatment denoted: approximately nine-day PBMC culture with coronavirus spike peptide pools or control peptides (ViraFEST assay). Notes on this clonotype: Its antigen is not known.

The chain recombines TRBV6-1 with TRBJ1-5; no definite D call. The TCR was taken from a human donor who had recovered from COVID-19. Sequenced sample: CD4+ T cells from blood, cultured in vitro. The CDR3 nucleotides read TGTGCCAGCGAATGGGGATCTCAGCCCCAGCATTTT. Amino acid sequence: CASEWGSQPQHF.